The clone carrying this T cell receptor (beta chain) occurred many times. What it recognizes is unknown. This specimen belongs to a study of T cells in Graves' hyperthyroidism and ophthalmopathy. The investigators amplified TCR beta CDR3 regions from RNA transcripts. HTBI primers were the set used in a first-round RT-PCR of the TCR CDR3. TCRdb redid the calling of the multiplex PCR reads with MiXCR, one entry per CDR3 protein. The sample gives some 200,000 distinct CDR3 sequences, around 16% of which show up once; about half is in the top ten. Hyperthyroidism had been newly diagnosed in patients aged 18 to 65, and its duration was under 2 months. Uncontrolled infection, other autoimmune disease, pregnancy and lactation each barred patients from inclusion. The study's findings and limits: Expanded thyroid clonotypes (above 0.001) were mostly also found in blood. Median prediction lead before ophthalmopathy onset was 6.5 months with the model.

Material for sequencing was blood. The clonotype originates from a woman between 50 and 59 years old with Graves' hyperthyroidism.

The CDR3 sequence is CASSKRGENTEAFF. CDR3 nucleotides: TGTGCCAGCAGCAAGAGGGGGGAGAACACTGAAGCTTTCTTT. The chain links TRBV12-3 or TRBV12-4 to TRBJ1-1, with D maybe TRBD1 (6 bases). CDR3 length equals 14 residues. V lost 6 bases to trimming and J lost 1 base, with 12 bases between them.